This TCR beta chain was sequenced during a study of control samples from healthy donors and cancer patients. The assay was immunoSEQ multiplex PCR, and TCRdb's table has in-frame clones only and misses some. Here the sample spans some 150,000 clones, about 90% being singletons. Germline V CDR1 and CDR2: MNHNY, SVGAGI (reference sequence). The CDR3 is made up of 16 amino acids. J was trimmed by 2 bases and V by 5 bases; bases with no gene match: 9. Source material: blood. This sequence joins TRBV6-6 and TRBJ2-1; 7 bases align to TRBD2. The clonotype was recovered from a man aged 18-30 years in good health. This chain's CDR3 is CASSRLALSPYNEQFF. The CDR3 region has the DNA TGTGCCAGCAGTCGACTAGCCCTAAGCCCCTACAATGAGCAGTTCTTC.